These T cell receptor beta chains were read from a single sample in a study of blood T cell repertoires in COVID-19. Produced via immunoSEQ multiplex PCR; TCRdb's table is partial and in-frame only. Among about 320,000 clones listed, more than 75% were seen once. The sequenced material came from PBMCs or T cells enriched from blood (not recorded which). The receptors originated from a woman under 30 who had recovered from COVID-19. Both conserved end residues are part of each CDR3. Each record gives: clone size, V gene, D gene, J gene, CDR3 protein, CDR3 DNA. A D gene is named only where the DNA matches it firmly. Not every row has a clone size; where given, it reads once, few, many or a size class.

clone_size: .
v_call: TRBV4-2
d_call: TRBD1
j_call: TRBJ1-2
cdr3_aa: CASSQGTGDGYTF
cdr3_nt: TGTGCCAGCAGCCAAGGCACAGGGGATGGCTACACCTTC

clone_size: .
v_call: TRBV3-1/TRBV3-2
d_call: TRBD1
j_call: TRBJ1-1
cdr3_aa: CASSLRTGNTEAFF
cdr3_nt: TGTGCCAGCAGCCTCAGGACAGGAAACACTGAAGCTTTCTTT

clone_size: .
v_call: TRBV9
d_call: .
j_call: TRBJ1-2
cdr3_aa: CASSDLHSAAGGYTF
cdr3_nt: TGTGCCAGCAGCGACCTTCATTCGGCCGCGGGTGGCTACACCTTC

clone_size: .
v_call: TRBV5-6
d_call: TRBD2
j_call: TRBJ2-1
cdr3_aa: CASSSLPTAGGDEQFF
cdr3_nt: TGTGCCAGCAGCTCGCTCCCCACTGCGGGGGGTGATGAGCAGTTCTTC

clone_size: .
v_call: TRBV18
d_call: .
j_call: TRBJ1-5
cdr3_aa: CASSPIEVSSNQPQHF
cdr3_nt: TGTGCCAGCTCACCGATCGAGGTTTCGAGCAATCAGCCCCAGCATTTT

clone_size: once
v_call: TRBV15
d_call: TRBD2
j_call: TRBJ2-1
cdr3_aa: CATSRDGLGNTEQFF
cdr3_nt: TGTGCCACCAGCAGAGACGGACTAGGAAATACTGAGCAGTTCTTC

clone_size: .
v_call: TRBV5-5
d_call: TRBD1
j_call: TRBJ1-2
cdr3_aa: CASSLLGTGNGYTF
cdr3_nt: TGTGCCAGCAGCTTGTTAGGGACAGGGAACGGCTACACCTTC

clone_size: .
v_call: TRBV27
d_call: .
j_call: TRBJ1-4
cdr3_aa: CASTTGGEKLFF
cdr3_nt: TGTGCCAGCACCACCGGGGGGGAAAAACTGTTTTTT

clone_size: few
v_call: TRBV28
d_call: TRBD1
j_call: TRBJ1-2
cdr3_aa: CASSRDRGTYGYTF
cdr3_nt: TGTGCCAGCAGTCGGGACAGGGGGACCTATGGCTACACCTTC

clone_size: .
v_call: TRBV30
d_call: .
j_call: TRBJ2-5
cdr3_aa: CAWSVAMGIYQETQYF
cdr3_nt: TGTGCCTGGAGTGTGGCCATGGGCATCTACCAAGAGACCCAGTACTTC

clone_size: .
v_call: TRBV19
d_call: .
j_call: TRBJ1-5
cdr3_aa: CATADTGNQPQHF
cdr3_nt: TGTGCTACGGCCGACACAGGAAATCAGCCCCAGCATTTT

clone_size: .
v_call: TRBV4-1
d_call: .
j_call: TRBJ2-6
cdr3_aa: CASSQGPEGVSGANVLTF
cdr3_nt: TGCGCCAGCAGCCAAGGACCAGAGGGGGTCTCTGGGGCCAACGTCCTGACTTTC